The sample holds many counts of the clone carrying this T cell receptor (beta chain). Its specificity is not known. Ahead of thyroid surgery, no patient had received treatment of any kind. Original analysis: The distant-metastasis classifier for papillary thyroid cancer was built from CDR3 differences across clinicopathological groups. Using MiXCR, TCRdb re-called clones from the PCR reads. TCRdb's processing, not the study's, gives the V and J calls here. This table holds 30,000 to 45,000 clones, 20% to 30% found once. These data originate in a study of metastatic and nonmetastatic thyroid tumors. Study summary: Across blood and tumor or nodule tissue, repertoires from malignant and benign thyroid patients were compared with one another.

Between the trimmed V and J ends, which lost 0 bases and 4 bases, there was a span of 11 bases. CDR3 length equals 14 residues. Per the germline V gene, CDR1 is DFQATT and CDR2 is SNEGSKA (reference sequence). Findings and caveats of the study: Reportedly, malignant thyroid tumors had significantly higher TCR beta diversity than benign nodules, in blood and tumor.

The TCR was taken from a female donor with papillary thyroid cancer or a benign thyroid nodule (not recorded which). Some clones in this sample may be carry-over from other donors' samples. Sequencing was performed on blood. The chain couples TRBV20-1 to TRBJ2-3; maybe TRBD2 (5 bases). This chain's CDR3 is CSAREMREADTQYF. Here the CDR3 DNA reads TGCAGTGCTAGAGAAATGAGGGAAGCAGATACGCAGTATTTT.